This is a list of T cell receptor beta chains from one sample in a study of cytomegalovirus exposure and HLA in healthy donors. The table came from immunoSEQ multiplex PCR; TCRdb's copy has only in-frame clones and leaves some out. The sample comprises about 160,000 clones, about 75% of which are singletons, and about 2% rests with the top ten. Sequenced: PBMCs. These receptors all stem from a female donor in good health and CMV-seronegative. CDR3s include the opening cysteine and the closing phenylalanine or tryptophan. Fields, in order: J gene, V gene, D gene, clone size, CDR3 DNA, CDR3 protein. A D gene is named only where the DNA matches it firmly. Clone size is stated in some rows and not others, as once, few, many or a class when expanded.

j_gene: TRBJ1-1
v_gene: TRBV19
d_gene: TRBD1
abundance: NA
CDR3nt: TGTGCCAGTACCATAGGGACAGGGGGGGATGAAGCTTTCTTT
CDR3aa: CASTIGTGGDEAFF

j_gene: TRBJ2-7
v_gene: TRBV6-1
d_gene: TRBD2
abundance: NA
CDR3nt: TGTGCCAGCAGTGAATGGACTAGGGTTAACGAGCAGTACTTC
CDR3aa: CASSEWTRVNEQYF

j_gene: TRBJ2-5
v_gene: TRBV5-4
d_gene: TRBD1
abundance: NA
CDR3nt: TGTGCCAGCAGCTTTGGACAGGGAGAGACCCAGTACTTC
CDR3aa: CASSFGQGETQYF

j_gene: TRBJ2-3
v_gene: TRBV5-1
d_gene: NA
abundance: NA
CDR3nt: TGCGCCAGCAGGGTAGGGGGGGCTACAGATACGCAGTATTTT
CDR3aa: CASRVGGATDTQYF

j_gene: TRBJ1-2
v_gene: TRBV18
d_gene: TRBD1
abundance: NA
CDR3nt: TGTGCCAGCTCGCCCGACAGGGGGACCTATGGCTACACCTTC
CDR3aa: CASSPDRGTYGYTF

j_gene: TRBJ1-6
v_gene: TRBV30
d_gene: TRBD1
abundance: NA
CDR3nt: TGTGCCTGGAATACAGGGGGCGCCTCCTATAATTCACCCCTCCACTTT
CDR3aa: CAWNTGGASYNSPLHF

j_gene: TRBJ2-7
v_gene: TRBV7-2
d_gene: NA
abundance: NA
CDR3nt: TGTGCCAGCAGCTTAGGTTCGGACAGAACCTACGAGCAGTACTTC
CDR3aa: CASSLGSDRTYEQYF

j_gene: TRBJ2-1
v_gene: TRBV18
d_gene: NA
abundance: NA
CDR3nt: TGTGCCAGCGCAGAATACACCCACTCCTACAATGAGCAGTTCTTC
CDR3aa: CASAEYTHSYNEQFF

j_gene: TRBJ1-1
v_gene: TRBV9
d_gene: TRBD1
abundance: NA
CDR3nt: TGTGCCAGCAGCGTAGCTTCGCAGGGGGTGGAGGCTTTCTTT
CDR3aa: CASSVASQGVEAFF

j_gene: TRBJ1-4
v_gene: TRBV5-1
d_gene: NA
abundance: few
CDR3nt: TGCGCCAGCCGGTCACAGGGCGAACTGTTTTTT
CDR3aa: CASRSQGELFF

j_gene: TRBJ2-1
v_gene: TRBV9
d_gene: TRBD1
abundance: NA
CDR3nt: TGTGCCAGCAGCGTAGGACAGGGTCCGTCCTACAATGAGCAGTTCTTC
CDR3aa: CASSVGQGPSYNEQFF

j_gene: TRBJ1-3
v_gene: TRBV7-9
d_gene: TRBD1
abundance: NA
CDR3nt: TGTGCCAGCAGCCAACACCAAGGACAGGAATTAAACACCATATATTTT
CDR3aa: CASSQHQGQELNTIYF

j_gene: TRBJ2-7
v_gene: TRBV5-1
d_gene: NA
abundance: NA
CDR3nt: TGCGCCAGCAGCTTGGTTGTAGCGGGACAGTACGAGCAGTACTTC
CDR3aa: CASSLVVAGQYEQYF

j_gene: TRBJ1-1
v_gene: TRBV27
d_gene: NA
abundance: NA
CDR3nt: TGTGCCAGCAGTTTAGAGGCGGACACTGAAGCTTTCTTT
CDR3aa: CASSLEADTEAFF

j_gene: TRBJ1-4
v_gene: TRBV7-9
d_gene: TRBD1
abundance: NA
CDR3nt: TGTGCCAGCAGCCCAGGACAGGGGAGAGGGGCACATGAAAAACTGTTTTTT
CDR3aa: CASSPGQGRGAHEKLFF

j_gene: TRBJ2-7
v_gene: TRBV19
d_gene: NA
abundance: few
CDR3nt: TGTGCCAGTAGTGTAGCGCGTCACAGCTCCTACGAGCAGTACTTC
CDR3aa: CASSVARHSSYEQYF

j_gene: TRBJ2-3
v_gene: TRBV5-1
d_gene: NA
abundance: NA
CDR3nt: TGCGCCAGCAGCTTGACAACAGATACGCAGTATTTT
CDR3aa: CASSLTTDTQYF

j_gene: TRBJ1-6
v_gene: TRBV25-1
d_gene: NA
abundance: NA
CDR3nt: TGTGCCAGCCAATTACAGGGAAGGGCCTCACCCCTCCACTTT
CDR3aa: CASQLQGRASPLHF

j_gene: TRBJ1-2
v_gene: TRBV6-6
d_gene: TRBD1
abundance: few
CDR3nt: TGTGCCGGGGCCGGGGACAGGTTGGGCTACACCTTC
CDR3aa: CAGAGDRLGYTF

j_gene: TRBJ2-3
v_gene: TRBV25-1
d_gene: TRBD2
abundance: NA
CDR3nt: TGTGCCAGCAGTGAATCCCTTCGCGGGAGGGCCGCGGATACGCAGTATTTT
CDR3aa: CASSESLRGRAADTQYF

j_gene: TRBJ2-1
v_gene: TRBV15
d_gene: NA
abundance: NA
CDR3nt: TGTGCCACCAGCCCGCGGGCGGGGACCTCAGGGGGTGAGCAGTTCTTC
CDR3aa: CATSPRAGTSGGEQFF

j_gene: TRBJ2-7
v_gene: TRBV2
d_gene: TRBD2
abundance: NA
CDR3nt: TGTGCCAGCAGTGTCTCAGGGACTAGCGGGATATTTAGCTCCTACGAGCAGTACTTC
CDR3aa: CASSVSGTSGIFSSYEQYF

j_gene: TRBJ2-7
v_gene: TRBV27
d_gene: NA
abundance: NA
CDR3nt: TGTGCCAGCAGACATAGACAGGGACTAGGCGAGCAGTACTTC
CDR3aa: CASRHRQGLGEQYF

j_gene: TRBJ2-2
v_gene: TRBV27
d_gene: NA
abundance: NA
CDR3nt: TGTGCCAGCAGTTTAGGTCGCAGGGACACCGGGGAGCTGTTTTTT
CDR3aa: CASSLGRRDTGELFF

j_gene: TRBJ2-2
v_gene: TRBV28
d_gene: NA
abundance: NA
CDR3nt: TGTGCCAGCAGCCCAGGGAACACCGGGGAGCTGTTTTTT
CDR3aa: CASSPGNTGELFF